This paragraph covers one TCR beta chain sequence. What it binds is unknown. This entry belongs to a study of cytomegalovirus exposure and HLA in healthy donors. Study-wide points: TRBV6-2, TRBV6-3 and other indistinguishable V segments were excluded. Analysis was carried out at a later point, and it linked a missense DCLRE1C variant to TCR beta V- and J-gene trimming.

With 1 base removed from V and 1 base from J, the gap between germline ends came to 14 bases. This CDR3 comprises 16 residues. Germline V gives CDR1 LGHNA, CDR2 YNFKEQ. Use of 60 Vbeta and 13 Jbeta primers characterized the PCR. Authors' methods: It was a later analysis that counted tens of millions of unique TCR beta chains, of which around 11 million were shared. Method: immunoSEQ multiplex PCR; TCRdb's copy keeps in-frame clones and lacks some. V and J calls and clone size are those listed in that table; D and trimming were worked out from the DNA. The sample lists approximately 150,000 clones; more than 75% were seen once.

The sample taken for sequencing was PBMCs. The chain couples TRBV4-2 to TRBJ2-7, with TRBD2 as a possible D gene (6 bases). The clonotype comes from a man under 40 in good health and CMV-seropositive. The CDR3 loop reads CASSQGGDRESYEQYF. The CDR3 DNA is TGTGCCAGCAGCCAAGGCGGGGACCGCGAATCCTACGAGCAGTACTTC.